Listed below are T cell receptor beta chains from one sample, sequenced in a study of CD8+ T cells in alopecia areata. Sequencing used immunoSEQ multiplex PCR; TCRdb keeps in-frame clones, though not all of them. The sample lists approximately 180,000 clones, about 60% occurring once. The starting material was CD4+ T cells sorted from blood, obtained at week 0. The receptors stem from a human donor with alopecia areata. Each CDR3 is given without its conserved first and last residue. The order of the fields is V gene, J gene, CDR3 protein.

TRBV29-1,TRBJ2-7,SVETSGGVQY
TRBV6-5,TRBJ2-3,ASSSPGTIMDTQY
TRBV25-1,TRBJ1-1,ASSVRRGLNTEAF
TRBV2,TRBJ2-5,ASRVQETQY
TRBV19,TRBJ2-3,ASRALVTDTQY
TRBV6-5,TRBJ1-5,ASRRDRDQPQH
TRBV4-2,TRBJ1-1,ASSQINRDREKAF
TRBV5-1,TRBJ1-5,ASSPEAGGANQPQH
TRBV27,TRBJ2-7,ASSSRYPGEQY
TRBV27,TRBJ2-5,ASSLFWSAKTQY
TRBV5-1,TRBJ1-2,ASSLVGQPNYGYT
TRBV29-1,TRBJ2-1,SSWAASSYNEQF
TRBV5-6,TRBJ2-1,ASSRPTGSNEQF
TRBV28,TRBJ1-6,ASSPRTGTRNSPLH
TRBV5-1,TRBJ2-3,ASVRQDHTDTQY
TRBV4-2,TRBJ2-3,ASSETNTGDTQY
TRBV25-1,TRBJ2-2,ASSGPREVYTGELF
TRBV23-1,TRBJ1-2,ASSQSTAADRWYGYT
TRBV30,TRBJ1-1,AWSSRKNTEAF
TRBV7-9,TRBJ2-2,ASSFSGGPIPTGELF
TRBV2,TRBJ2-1,ASSVGPNEQF
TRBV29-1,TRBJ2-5,SVVLGLGGGETQY
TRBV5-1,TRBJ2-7,ASSSGQPYEQY
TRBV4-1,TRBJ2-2,ASSRTEGANTGELF
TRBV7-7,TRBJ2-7,ASSLVFGASYEQY
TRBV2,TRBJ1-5,ASSGTGTDQPQH
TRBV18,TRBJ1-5,ASSPTGYGNQPQH
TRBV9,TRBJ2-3,ASPTGCSDTQY
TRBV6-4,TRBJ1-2,ASASADRPLYGYT
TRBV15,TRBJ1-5,ATSRDKGHNQPQH
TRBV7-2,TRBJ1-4,ASSSLPTRGEKLF
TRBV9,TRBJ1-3,ASSDRESSGNTIY
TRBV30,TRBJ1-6,AWSVGAGNSPLH
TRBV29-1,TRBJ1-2,SVALPYNSGYT
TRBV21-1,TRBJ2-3,ASSKEARELATDTQY
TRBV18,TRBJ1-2,ASSPTSGTGDGYT
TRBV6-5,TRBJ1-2,ASSYSGTANYGYT
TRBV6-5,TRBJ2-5,ASSYGVQETQY
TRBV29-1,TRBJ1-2,SVEGSWGYT
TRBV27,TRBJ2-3,ASSSEGPGRDTQY
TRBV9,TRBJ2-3,ASSERTSLSDTQY
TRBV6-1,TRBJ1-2,ASRAQEGRYGYT
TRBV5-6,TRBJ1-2,ASSLAGSHYGYT
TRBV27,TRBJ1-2,ASRRQGGDYGYT
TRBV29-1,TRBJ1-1,SVAGRAYTEAF
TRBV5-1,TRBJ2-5,ASSPTPGGRQETQY
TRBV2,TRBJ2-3,ASSETGGSGTQY
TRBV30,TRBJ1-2,AWVNPGRLGYGYT
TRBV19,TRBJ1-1,ASSPGTQALNTEAF
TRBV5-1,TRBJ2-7,ASSLDGEQY
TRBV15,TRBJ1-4,ATSTPGSEDEKLF
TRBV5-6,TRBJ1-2,ASSPIEAYGYT
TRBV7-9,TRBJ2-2,ASDGQGATGELF
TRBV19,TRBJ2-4,ASSIYLRGRKNIQY
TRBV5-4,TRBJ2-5,ASSGTGQETQY